The 28 T cell receptor beta chains below all came from one sample that was sequenced in a study of CD8 T cells in Susac syndrome. After extraction with the RNeasy kit, 0.5 to 1 ug of the RNA was reverse transcribed using random hexamers. MiXCR, run by TCRdb on the immunoSEQ multiplex PCR reads, gives a single entry per CDR3 protein. Here the sample spans about 60,000 distinct CDR3 sequences, around 90% being singletons. Sequenced material: CD8+ T cells from PBMCs. Receptors originate from a human donor in good health.

The gene calls are TRBV4-1 and TRBJ2-7; tentatively, D is TRBD1 (5 bases). Germline lookup yields CDR1 MGHRA and CDR2 YSYEKL. The CDR3 is 14 residues long. V lost 4 bases to trimming and J lost 2 bases, with 12 bases between them. CDR3 sequence: CASSLGQGTYEQYF. The DNA of the CDR3 is TGCGCCAGCAGCCTAGGACAAGGGACCTACGAGCAGTACTTC.

The V gene is TRBV20-1, the J gene TRBJ2-1; 11 nucleotides line up with TRBD1. Germline values: CDR1 DFQATT, CDR2 SNEGSKA (reference sequence). The CDR3 is made up of 13 amino acids. Trimming removed 6 bases from V and 4 bases from J; junction bases left unmatched: 2. The CDR3 is CSAGQGAYNEQFF. The CDR3 DNA sequence: TGCAGTGCCGGACAGGGGGCTTACAATGAGCAGTTCTTC.

The genes are TRBV12-5 and TRBJ2-7; 7 positions match TRBD2. CDR1 is LGHNT and CDR2 is FRNRAP in the germline V gene. The CDR3 has 14 residues. The V segment lost 5 bases and the J segment 7 bases; nucleotides outside the gene matches: 11. In DNA form, the CDR3 reads TGTGCTAGTGGTCCTGACACGGGACTACTAGAGCAGTACTTC. Translating it yields CASGPDTGLLEQYF. The whole variable domain, remainder taken from reference TRBV12-5 and TRBJ2-7, is DARVTQTPRHKVTEMGQEVTMRCQPILGHNTVFWYRQTMMQGLELLAYFRNRAPLDDSGMPKDRFSAEMPDATLATLKIQPSEPRDSAVYFCASGPDTGLLEQYFGPGTRLTVT.

The rearrangement joins TRBV7-9 to TRBJ2-2; 7 nucleotides line up with TRBD1. V lost 6 bases to trimming and J lost 6 bases; unmatched junction nucleotides: 7. CDR1 is SEHNR, CDR2 FQNEAQ, per germline (reference sequence). The CDR3 is made up of 14 amino acids. This chain's CDR3 is CASRYRGLAGELFF. The DNA for the CDR3 is TGTGCCAGCAGGTACAGGGGATTAGCCGGGGAGCTGTTTTTT.

V usage is TRBV30 and J usage is TRBJ2-4, with D perhaps matching TRBD2 (6 bases). Trimming left V 2 bases short and J 1 base short, with 12 bases between. The V gene's germline CDR1 is GTSNPN and CDR2 SVGIG (reference sequence). CDR3 length: 15 amino acids. CDR3 amino acids: CAWSLSGGAKNIQYF. In nucleotides, the CDR3 is TGTGCCTGGAGTCTTAGTGGGGGGGCCAAAAACATTCAGTACTTC.

The gene calls are TRBV7-2 and TRBJ2-5; D is tentatively TRBD1 or TRBD2 (6 bases each). V shed 5 bases and J shed 5 bases, with 12 bases lying between them. CDR1 and CDR2 from the germline V gene are SGHTA and FQGNSA. This CDR3 spans 13 amino acids. The CDR3 reads CASSKGGIETQYF. The CDR3 DNA follows: TGTGCCAGCAGCAAGGGGGGCATCGAGACCCAGTACTTC.

The J gene is TRBJ2-7, the V gene TRBV9; possibly TRBD2 for D (5 bases). Per germline, CDR1 SGDLS and CDR2 YYNGEE. This CDR3 has 15 amino acids. Trimming took off 0 bases at V and 2 bases at J, with 12 bases between the two ends. CDR3 protein: CASSVGTGITYEQYF. Here the CDR3 DNA reads TGTGCCAGCAGCGTAGGGACGGGGATCACCTACGAGCAGTACTTC.

The rearrangement links TRBV6-1 to TRBJ2-1; possibly TRBD1 or TRBD2 for D (5 bases each). The V and J ends lost 6 bases and 7 bases respectively, with 22 bases between them. The CDR3 spans 16 residues. The germline V gene has CDR1 MNHNS and CDR2 SASEGT. For the CDR3, the DNA is TGTGCCAGCAGCGCCGGGACGGCCCCCGTTATGAATGAGCAGTTCTTC. As protein: CASSAGTAPVMNEQFF.

The table lists this clonotype with a count of one. V gene TRBV23-1 combines with J gene TRBJ2-5; 8 bases are a match to TRBD1. TRBV23-1 falls under the ORF class, with uncertain function. The CDR3 is 14 amino acids. V gave up 1 base and J gave up 3 bases; unmatched junction bases: 1. CDR3 amino acids: CASSQLGQEETQYF. Here the CDR3 DNA reads TGCGCCAGCAGTCAATTGGGACAGGAAGAGACCCAGTACTTC.

The CDR3 nucleotides read TGTGCCAGCAGTTACCCCGGGGGGGCCCTTTCTAACACCGGGGAGCTGTTTTTT. It yields the protein CASSYPGGALSNTGELFF. The chain employs TRBV6-5 and TRBJ2-2; 8 bases are shared with TRBD2. Per the germline V gene, CDR1 is MNHEY and CDR2 is SVGAGI. The CDR3 length is 18 residues. With 2 bases clipped from V and 2 bases from J, the junction kept 10 bases outside the gene matches.

CDR3 coding DNA: TGCAGCGTTGAAAGAGGGGAGGGGGAAAAACTGTTTTTT. Translation gives CSVERGEGEKLFF. The gene calls are TRBV29-1 and TRBJ1-4; TRBD1 is a possible D gene (5 bases). The CDR3 is 13 residues long. The ends were cut back, 2 bases at V and 8 bases at J, with 12 bases in the middle. The germline CDR1 and CDR2 sequences are SQVTM and ANQGSEA.

The V gene is TRBV6-5, the J gene TRBJ2-1; 8 nucleotides agree with TRBD2. CDR1 and CDR2 from the germline V gene are MNHEY and SVGAGI. Trimming cost V 5 bases and J 8 bases; bases outside gene matches: 11. The CDR3 consists of 15 residues. CDR3 bases: TGTGCCAGCAGTACCGGGACTAGTAATATCGATGAGCAGTTCTTC. Amino acid sequence: CASSTGTSNIDEQFF.

This clonotype was observed once. This chain uses TRBV4-2 with TRBJ2-7; TRBD1 matches at 7 bases. From germline, CDR1 is LGHNA and CDR2 YNFKEQ. The length of the CDR3 is 15 residues. Unmatched junction bases numbered 6, after V lost 3 bases and J lost 1 base. CDR3 amino acids: CASSHFQGESYEQYF. CDR3 in DNA: TGTGCCAGCAGCCACTTCCAGGGGGAGTCCTACGAGCAGTACTTC.

The CDR3 sequence: CASRAPGTGDNSPLHF. CDR3 coding DNA: TGTGCCAGCAGGGCCCCCGGGACAGGGGATAATTCACCCCTCCACTTT. The J gene is TRBJ1-6, the V gene TRBV6-1; 10 nucleotides align to TRBD1. The V gene's germline CDR1 is MNHNS and CDR2 SASEGT. The V and J ends lost 6 bases and 5 bases, in that order; junction bases with no gene match: 7. The CDR3 runs 16 residues.

The rearrangement joins TRBV12-3 or TRBV12-4 to TRBJ1-6; tentative D call: TRBD1 (6 bases). V shed 5 bases and J shed 0 bases, with 8 bases lying between them. This CDR3 is built from 15 residues. The CDR3: CASSTGSSYNSPLHF. DNA for the CDR3: TGTGCCAGCAGTACAGGGAGCTCCTATAATTCACCCCTCCACTTT.

The chain joins TRBV25-1 to TRBJ2-7; D unclear. Deletions cut 7 bases from V and 3 bases from J, with 7 bases between. Germline V gives CDR1 MGHDK, CDR2 SYGVNS. The length of the CDR3 is 11 residues. CDR3 nucleotide sequence: TGTGCCAGCACGTCAGGCTACGAGCAGTACTTC. Its protein product is CASTSGYEQYF.

Remarks on this clonotype: At one end the junction does not follow the germline gene, possibly because of a read error. The chain recombines TRBV12-5 with TRBJ1-4; 12 nucleotides align to TRBD1. The CDR3 covers 17 residues. Germline V lookup: CDR1 LGHNT, CDR2 FRNRAP. Here the CDR3 reads CASGPWDRGPTNEKLVF. CDR3 DNA: TGTGCTAGTGGTCCCTGGGACAGGGGGCCAACTAATGAAAAACTGGTTTTT.

V usage is TRBV11-1 and J usage is TRBJ2-2; D is ambiguous. This CDR3 spans 16 amino acids. V lost 1 base and J 4 bases, leaving 13 bases between the germline ends. Germline V gene sequence: CDR1 SGHAT, CDR2 FQDESV (reference sequence). The CDR3 spells CASSLDALWGTGELFF. In DNA, the CDR3 is TGTGCCAGCAGCTTAGACGCCCTTTGGGGCACCGGGGAGCTGTTTTTT.

This clonotype has just one count. CDR3 nucleotide sequence: TGTGCCAGCAGCTTGGTTGCAGGGAGCAATCAGCCCCAGCATTTT. It yields the protein CASSLVAGSNQPQHF. The chain employs TRBV5-5 and TRBJ1-5; tentative D call: TRBD1 (5 bases). Germline V gene lookup returns CDR1 SGHKS and CDR2 YYEKEE (reference sequence). This CDR3 spans 15 amino acids. Trimming took off 0 bases at V and 1 base at J, with 8 bases between the two ends.

The J gene is TRBJ1-3, the V gene TRBV6-1; no definite D call. Germline V gene data show CDR1 as MNHNS and CDR2 as SASEGT. Deletions cut 9 bases from V and 2 bases from J, with 17 bases between. The CDR3 loop spans 15 amino acids. DNA of the CDR3: TGTGCCAGTTCCCTGGGTTATACCGCTGGAAACACCATATATTTT. It encodes CASSLGYTAGNTIYF.

The V call is TRBV4-1, the J call TRBJ2-7; the D is unclear. This CDR3 spans 17 amino acids. Germline V gene lookup returns CDR1 MGHRA and CDR2 YSYEKL. Between the trimmed V and J ends, which lost 0 bases and 1 base, there was a span of 16 bases. CDR3 residues: CASSQDFGRTLSYEQYF. CDR3 sequence (DNA): TGCGCCAGCAGCCAAGATTTTGGCCGAACGCTTTCCTACGAGCAGTACTTC.

The rearrangement links TRBV13 to TRBJ2-7; no clear D gene. The CDR3 covers 13 residues. V was cut by 5 bases and J by 3 bases, with 11 bases left in between. Germline CDR1 PRHDT, CDR2 FYEKMQ (reference sequence). This chain's CDR3 is CASSLTPRYEQYF. The CDR3 nucleotides read TGTGCCAGCAGCCTCACCCCCCGCTACGAGCAGTACTTC.

The chain combines TRBV2 with TRBJ2-2; 8 bases map to TRBD1. The CDR3 covers 14 residues. The germline V gene has CDR1 SNHLY and CDR2 FYNNEI. Unmatched junction bases numbered 4, after V lost 4 bases and J lost 6 bases. CDR3 sequence reads: CASSVPGGAGELFF. Written as DNA, the CDR3 is TGTGCCAGCAGTGTCCCAGGGGGCGCCGGGGAGCTGTTTTTT.

This clonotype was seen just once. The J gene is TRBJ2-1, the V gene TRBV12-5; 7 nucleotides line up with TRBD1. Trimming removed 4 bases from V and 8 bases from J; junction bases left unmatched: 14. The germline gives CDR1 LGHNT, CDR2 FRNRAP. The CDR3 is 16 residues long. This chain's CDR3 is CASGSWKGQPPDEQFF. The CDR3 DNA reads as TGTGCTAGTGGTTCCTGGAAGGGACAGCCACCAGATGAGCAGTTCTTC.

The chain recombines TRBV12-3 or TRBV12-4 with TRBJ2-1; TRBD1 matches at 7 bases. The junction had 7 bases not matched to a gene; V was cut back by 5 bases and J by 3 bases. The CDR3 contains 15 residues. The CDR3 is CASSARQGFYNEQFF. The CDR3 nucleotides are TGTGCCAGCAGTGCTCGACAGGGCTTCTACAATGAGCAGTTCTTC.

The chain links TRBV7-9 to TRBJ2-1; possible D gene TRBD1, 6 bases. The CDR3 contains 15 residues. Germline CDR1 and CDR2: SEHNR and FQNEAQ (reference sequence). Trimming left V 4 bases short and J 8 bases short, with 18 bases between. CDR3 bases: TGTGCCAGCAGCTATTCAACCGGGACAATCGATGAGCAGTTCTTC. Protein product: CASSYSTGTIDEQFF. Together with reference TRBV7-9 and TRBJ2-1, the CDR3 gives the full variable domain: DTGVSQNPRHKITKRGQNVTFRCDPISEHNRLYWYRQTLGQGPEFLTYFQNEAQLEKSRLLSDRFSAERPKGSFSTLEIQRTEQGDSAMYLCASSYSTGTIDEQFFGPGTRLTVL.

The gene calls are TRBV27 and TRBJ1-1, with D maybe TRBD1 (5 bases). Germline lookup yields CDR1 MNHEY and CDR2 SMNVEV (reference sequence). The CDR3 is made up of 14 amino acids. The germline V and J ends were trimmed by 3 bases and 1 base, with 9 bases remaining between them. CDR3 DNA sequence: TGTGCCAGCAGTTTGGGGCCGCCGAACACTGAAGCTTTCTTT. This translates into CASSLGPPNTEAFF.

The chain links TRBV6-5 to TRBJ2-1; 8 bases fit TRBD1. Unmatched junction bases numbered 10, after V lost 2 bases and J lost 7 bases. Looked up from germline, CDR1 is MNHEY and CDR2 is SVGAGI. The CDR3 spans 16 residues. Here the CDR3 reads CASSYRTGTGWNEQFF. The CDR3 nucleotides read TGTGCCAGCAGTTACCGGACAGGGACGGGTTGGAATGAGCAGTTCTTC.